This T cell receptor beta chain was documented in a study of blood T cell repertoires in COVID-19. About the study: COVID-19 samples from acute and convalescent phases originated in the United States, Italy and Spain.

Germline CDR1 reads KGHSH; CDR2 reads LQKENI. V lost 4 bases and J lost 0; bases outside the gene matches: 3. The CDR3 extends over 16 amino acids. In the authors' workflow: Estimates of nucleated cell counts were drawn from the amplification of reference gene primers. The table came from immunoSEQ multiplex PCR; TCRdb's copy has only in-frame clones and leaves some out. V, J and clone size derive from that table, while D and trimming were established from the DNA sequence. The sample yields about 250,000 clones, roughly 80% seen once. J is TRBJ1-4 and V is TRBV18; 9 nucleotides match TRBD1. The source of this sequence is a man of 80 years or more with acute or convalescent COVID-19. What was sequenced was peripheral blood. DNA of the CDR3: TGTGCCAGCTCACTGAGGACAGGGGCAACTAATGAAAAACTGTTTTTT. This sequence encodes CASSLRTGATNEKLFF.